This TCR beta chain came from a study of T cell repertoires in cytomegalovirus infection. Notes on the study in general: The cumulative frequency of public TCR beta families distinguished individuals who carried CMV together with the relevant HLA.

Germline lookup yields CDR1 DFQATT and CDR2 SNEGSKA (reference sequence). V lost 0 bases, J lost 3 bases, and 12 bases stayed unmatched. This CDR3 comprises 17 residues. This clonotype showed up just a few times. Its antigen is currently unknown. TCRdb re-derived calls from the reads in MiXCR, one entry per CDR3 protein. This sample yields some 390,000 distinct CDR3 sequences, of which 15% to 20% are seen a single time; roughly 9% belongs to the top ten. Material: PBMCs. The chain uses TRBV20-1 and TRBJ2-3; 7 nucleotides line up with TRBD2. This TCR came from a human donor in good health (CMV status not recorded). Some clones in this sample may be carry-over from other donors' samples. The CDR3 DNA reads as TGCAGTGCTAGAGATCATCTCGCGGGAGTGATAACAGATACGCAGTATTTT. Protein: CSARDHLAGVITDTQYF.